This T cell receptor (beta chain) originates from a study of identical twins. This clonotype was seen a few times. Trimming took 0 bases from V and 9 from J; bases not matched to a gene: 11. The length of the CDR3 is 16 residues. CDR1 and CDR2 (germline): LGHNA, YNFKEQ. TCRdb used MiXCR to reprocess the 5' RACE reads, holding one entry per CDR3 protein. Of 1.5 million to 2 million distinct CDR3 sequences listed, 32% are singletons. The chain carries TRBV4-2 and TRBJ2-1; 7 nucleotides match TRBD2. The clonotype comes from a newborn girl in good health. What was sequenced was cord blood. The CDR3 bases are TGTGCCAGCAGCCAAGAGGCGGGAGCTTATGTGGCTGAGCAGTTCTTC. Translated: CASSQEAGAYVAEQFF.